The 29 T cell receptor beta chains below come from one sample, sequenced in a study of blood T cell repertoires in COVID-19. The repertoire was sequenced with immunoSEQ multiplex PCR; TCRdb's copy has only in-frame clones and lacks some. Among some 370,000 clones listed, nearly 90% were seen once. The sample was peripheral blood. The source of these receptors is a man aged 18-30 years with active or convalescent COVID-19.

The gene calls are TRBV21-1 and TRBJ2-6; the tabulated D call, TRBD1, remains unverified against the DNA. TRBV21-1 is an annotated pseudogene. The CDR3 is 19 residues long. The CDR3 sequence is CASSKVSTGHLSGANVLTF. The CDR3 DNA reads TGTGCCAGCAGCAAAGTATCAACAGGCCACCTCTCTGGGGCCAACGTGCTGACTTTC.

This chain connects TRBV24-1 to TRBJ1-1; D possibly corresponds to TRBD1 (6 bases). CDR1 and CDR2 (germline): KGHDR, SFDVKD. CDR3 length equals 13 residues. V was clipped by 5 bases and J by 4 bases, with 10 bases between them. For the CDR3, the DNA is TGTGCCACCAGTGCAGGGGCTCGCACTGAAGCTTTCTTT. It codes for CATSAGARTEAFF.

The chain has TRBV7-9 and TRBJ2-1; TRBD1 is a possible D gene (5 bases). V was trimmed by 5 bases and J by 0 bases, leaving 8 bases between them. The CDR3 is made up of 14 amino acids. Germline lookup yields CDR1 SEHNR and CDR2 FQNEAQ (reference sequence). CDR3 DNA: TGTGCCAGCAGCGACGACAGCTCCTACAATGAGCAGTTCTTC. The encoded protein is CASSDDSSYNEQFF.

This clone was seen a single time. The chain carries TRBV10-3 and TRBJ2-3; no reliable D call. Trimming shortened V by 4 bases and J by 7 bases, and 9 bases separated the two germline ends. The V gene's germline CDR1 is ENHRY and CDR2 SYGVKD. This CDR3 contains 12 residues. In DNA form, the CDR3 reads TGTGCCATCAGTGCCCTAGGTAATACGCAGTATTTT. This sequence encodes CAISALGNTQYF.

The chain links TRBV15 to TRBJ2-7; D is uncertain. In germline, CDR1 is LNHNV, CDR2 YYDKDF (reference sequence). The CDR3 loop spans 14 amino acids. V was shortened by 4 bases and J by 6 bases, with 16 bases between the two germline ends. The CDR3 nucleotides read TGTGCCACCAGCATCGCCCAGTTTGGGCTCGAGCAGTACTTC. Amino acid sequence: CATSIAQFGLEQYF.

The rearrangement links TRBV10-3 to TRBJ2-7; D is ambiguous. V was cut by 11 bases and J by 2 bases, with 10 bases left in between. Germline loops: CDR1 ENHRY, CDR2 SYGVKD. The length of the CDR3 is 11 residues. The DNA of the CDR3 is TGTGCCTCAACTAATACCTACGAGCAGTACTTC. This codes for CASTNTYEQYF.

The chain joins TRBV24-1 to TRBJ2-1; a possible D gene is TRBD2 (5 bases). Per germline, CDR1 KGHDR and CDR2 SFDVKD. The V end lost 7 bases, the J end lost 2 bases, and 14 bases lay between the germline ends. This CDR3 has 15 amino acids. The CDR3 protein is CATRPGGSAYNEQFF. Here the CDR3 DNA reads TGTGCCACCAGGCCAGGAGGCAGCGCCTACAATGAGCAGTTCTTC.

The chain couples TRBV4-2 to TRBJ1-5; no clear D. Trimming took off 0 bases at V and 0 bases at J, with 3 bases between the two ends. Germline V CDR1 and CDR2: LGHNA, YNFKEQ. The CDR3 has 14 amino acids. CDR3 sequence reads: CASSQDHSNQPQHF. DNA for the CDR3: TGTGCCAGCAGCCAAGATCATAGCAATCAGCCCCAGCATTTT.

Here the CDR3 DNA reads TGTGCCAGCACCACCCCCCTGGAGGATGGCTACACCTTC. Residues: CASTTPLEDGYTF. V is TRBV28 and J is TRBJ1-2; D is ambiguous. Germline CDR1 is MDHEN and CDR2 is SYDVKM. V lost 7 bases to trimming and J lost 6 bases, with 15 bases between them. This CDR3 region has 13 residues.

The chain links TRBV2 to TRBJ2-1, with 12 bases identical to TRBD1. The V gene's germline CDR1 is SNHLY and CDR2 FYNNEI. Germline trimming cut 3 bases from V and 10 bases from J; bases unmatched to any gene: 13. This CDR3 contains 17 residues. The CDR3 region is CASSDPGTGGRVREQFF. The CDR3 DNA is TGTGCCAGCAGTGACCCCGGGACAGGGGGCCGCGTTAGGGAGCAGTTCTTC.

The V gene is TRBV28, the J gene TRBJ2-3; TRBD2 matches at 13 bases. The CDR3 contains 18 residues. The V gene end was trimmed by 5 bases and the J gene end by 1 base; junction bases not matched to a gene: 9. Per the germline V gene, CDR1 is MDHEN and CDR2 is SYDVKM. The CDR3: CASSPGTSGKWGTDTQYF. Written as DNA, the CDR3 is TGTGCCAGCAGTCCCGGGACTAGCGGGAAGTGGGGCACAGATACGCAGTATTTT. Together with reference TRBV28 and TRBJ2-3, the CDR3 gives the full variable domain: DVKVTQSSRYLVKRTGEKVFLECVQDMDHENMFWYRQDPGLGLRLIYFSYDVKMKEKGDIPEGYSVSREKKERFSLILESASTNQTSMYLCASSPGTSGKWGTDTQYFGPGTRLTVL.

This chain joins TRBV6-1 and TRBJ2-5, with a possible D match to TRBD2 (6 bases). Trimming pared 4 bases from V and 5 bases from J, leaving 20 bases between. The length of the CDR3 is 16 residues. Germline assignment: CDR1 MNHNS and CDR2 SASEGT. The CDR3 loop reads CASSASKGRGIETQYF. CDR3 nucleotides: TGTGCCAGCAGTGCGTCGAAGGGACGGGGGATCGAGACCCAGTACTTC.

V usage is TRBV7-3 and J usage is TRBJ2-3; the match to TRBD2 covers 7 bases. The ends lost 5 bases at V and 2 bases at J; junction bases unmatched: 7. This CDR3 has 15 amino acids. In germline, CDR1 is SGHTA, CDR2 FQGTGA. The CDR3 coding sequence is TGTGCCAGCAGCCCGGTTCTAGCGGCCACAGATACGCAGTATTTT. Its protein is CASSPVLAATDTQYF.

V gene TRBV6-5 combines with J gene TRBJ1-4; D unresolved. The CDR3 contains 13 residues. Germline V lookup: CDR1 MNHEY, CDR2 SVGAGI. The V end was cut by 7 bases, the J end by 7 bases, with 13 bases between. CDR3 region: CASTPPGSEKLFF. In DNA form, the CDR3 reads TGTGCCAGCACCCCCCCCGGGTCTGAAAAACTGTTTTTT.

The V and J genes are TRBV28 and TRBJ1-3; D ambiguous. The CDR3 covers 12 residues. Germline CDR1 is MDHEN and CDR2 is SYDVKM. V was cut by 8 bases and J by 5 bases, with 10 bases left in between. The CDR3 DNA reads TGTGCCAGCGAACAGACTAGAAACACCATATATTTT. This encodes CASEQTRNTIYF.

V and J are TRBV29-1 and TRBJ1-3; 7 bases fit TRBD1. CDR3 length: 13 residues. Germline V lookup: CDR1 SQVTM, CDR2 ANQGSEA. The V gene end was trimmed by 7 bases and the J gene end by 3 bases; junction bases not matched to a gene: 6. In DNA form, the CDR3 reads TGCAGCGCCGAAGGGGGCGGTGGAAACACCATATATTTT. This translates into CSAEGGGGNTIYF.

This sequence joins TRBV25-1 and TRBJ1-4, with 11 bases lining up with TRBD1. This CDR3 is 15 amino acids long. Germline V lookup: CDR1 MGHDK, CDR2 SYGVNS. V lost 2 bases to trimming and J lost 11 bases; unmatched junction nucleotides: 7. For the CDR3, the DNA is TGTGCCAGCAGTGAACCCGGGACAGGGGGGGGGAAACTGTTTTTT. This encodes CASSEPGTGGGKLFF.

This chain links TRBV27 with TRBJ2-1, with D possibly being TRBD2 (5 bases). Germline assignment: CDR1 MNHEY and CDR2 SMNVEV (reference sequence). The CDR3 has 12 amino acids. The germline V and J ends were trimmed by 3 bases and 7 bases, with 7 bases remaining between them. The CDR3 sequence is CASSLRANEQFF. CDR3 DNA sequence: TGTGCCAGCAGTTTGCGGGCGAATGAGCAGTTCTTC.

The chain has TRBV29-1 and TRBJ2-7, with a possible D match to TRBD2 (6 bases). CDR1 is SQVTM, CDR2 ANQGSEA, per germline. Trimming stripped 7 bases from V and 0 bases from J, with 19 bases between. CDR3 length equals 15 residues. This CDR3 reads CSARDFGRSSYEQYF. CDR3 in DNA: TGCAGCGCCAGAGATTTCGGGAGAAGCTCCTACGAGCAGTACTTC.

This sequence joins TRBV7-2 and TRBJ1-1; D might be TRBD1 (6 bases). V lost 5 bases and J lost 4, with 14 bases in between. The CDR3 runs 14 residues. The V gene's germline CDR1 is SGHTA and CDR2 FQGNSA. In nucleotides, the CDR3 is TGTGCCAGCAGCCACAGGGTTCGTTTCACTGAAGCTTTCTTT. Translating it yields CASSHRVRFTEAFF. Together with reference TRBV7-2 and TRBJ1-1, the CDR3 gives the full variable domain: GAGVSQSPSNKVTEKGKDVELRCDPISGHTALYWYRQSLGQGLEFLIYFQGNSAPDKSGLPSDRFSAERTGGSVSTLTIQRTQQEDSAVYLCASSHRVRFTEAFFGQGTRLTVV.

This clone was seen a few times. This chain connects TRBV30 to TRBJ1-6; 9 bases match TRBD1. The V gene end was trimmed by 5 bases and the J gene end by 9 bases; junction bases not matched to a gene: 8. CDR3 length: 14 residues. Per germline, CDR1 GTSNPN and CDR2 SVGIG (reference sequence). CDR3 residues: CAWQSGTGSSPLHF. As DNA, the CDR3 is TGTGCCTGGCAATCCGGGACAGGGAGTTCACCCCTCCACTTT. Combining the CDR3 with reference TRBV30 and TRBJ1-6 gives the whole variable domain SQTIHQWPATLVQPVGSPLSLECTVEGTSNPNLYWYRQAAGRGLQLLFYSVGIGQISSEVPQNLSASRPQDRQFILSSKKLLLSDSGFYLCAWQSGTGSSPLHFGNGTRLTVT.

The chain employs TRBV7-3 and TRBJ2-2; unclear D gene. Germline CDR1 is SGHTA and CDR2 is FQGTGA. The V gene lost 3 bases and the J gene lost 1 base, with 6 bases spanning the gap. The CDR3 is 14 residues long. CDR3 residues: CASSFYKNTGELFF. The CDR3 DNA follows: TGTGCCAGCAGCTTTTACAAGAACACCGGGGAGCTGTTTTTT.

This clone was counted only a few times. The rearrangement joins TRBV15 to TRBJ1-4; no firm D call. This CDR3 is built from 14 residues. Germline assignment: CDR1 LNHNV and CDR2 YYDKDF (reference sequence). The V end lost 0 bases, the J end lost 8 bases, and 10 bases lay between the germline ends. CDR3 residues: CATSRERAGEKLFF. In nucleotides, the CDR3 is TGTGCCACCAGCAGAGAGCGGGCTGGGGAAAAACTGTTTTTT.

The V call is TRBV24-1, the J call TRBJ1-1; tentatively, D is TRBD1 (5 bases). There are 13 residues in the CDR3. CDR1 is KGHDR and CDR2 is SFDVKD in the germline V gene. With 7 bases removed from V and 4 bases from J, the gap between germline ends came to 12 bases. CDR3 DNA: TGTGCCACCAGGGACACGAGTGGCACTGAAGCTTTCTTT. Its protein product is CATRDTSGTEAFF.

V and J are TRBV15 and TRBJ2-2; perhaps TRBD1 as D (6 bases). Per the germline V gene, CDR1 is LNHNV and CDR2 is YYDKDF (reference sequence). With 3 bases removed from V and 6 bases from J, the gap between germline ends came to 11 bases. The CDR3 is 14 amino acids. Here the CDR3 reads CATSRGQGSGELFF. The CDR3 bases are TGTGCCACCAGCAGGGGTCAGGGGTCCGGGGAGCTGTTTTTT. The complete variable domain, with remaining parts taken from reference TRBV15 and TRBJ2-2, reads DAMVIQNPRYQVTQFGKPVTLSCSQTLNHNVMYWYQQKSSQAPKLLFHYYDKDFNNEADTPDNFQSRRPNTSFCFLDIRSPGLGDTAMYLCATSRGQGSGELFFGEGSRLTVL.

As to this clone: At one of its ends the junction is not consistent with the germline gene, which may arise from a read error. CDR3 in amino acids: CASSQLGTGGLYDSGANVLTF. The CDR3 bases are TGCGCCAGCAGCCAACTAGGGACAGGGGGCCTCTACGACTCTGGGGCCAACGTGCTGACTTTC. The J gene is TRBJ2-6, the V gene TRBV4-3, with TRBD1 matching 12 bases. Germline assignment: CDR1 LGHNA and CDR2 YSLEER. The CDR3 is made up of 21 amino acids.

This clone was observed once. The V gene is TRBV15, the J gene TRBJ1-5; the match to TRBD1 covers 12 bases. CDR1 LNHNV and CDR2 YYDKDF come from the germline V gene (reference sequence). This CDR3 has 18 residues. Trimming removed 3 bases from V and 4 bases from J; junction bases left unmatched: 10. CDR3: CATSRTGTGGIRNQPQHF. CDR3 coding DNA: TGTGCCACCAGCAGGACCGGGACAGGGGGCATTCGAAATCAGCCCCAGCATTTT.

The V and J genes are TRBV4-1 and TRBJ2-4; 10 bases line up with TRBD1. Trimming took 1 base from V and 4 from J; bases not matched to a gene: 1. Germline V gene lookup returns CDR1 MGHRA and CDR2 YSYEKL. The CDR3 has 15 residues. CDR3 loop: CASSQGQGAKNIQYF. DNA of the CDR3: TGCGCCAGCAGCCAAGGACAGGGGGCAAAAAACATTCAGTACTTC.

This rearrangement joins TRBV5-6 to TRBJ2-2; 9 bases map to TRBD1. J gave up 1 base and V 4 bases, and 2 bases lay outside the gene matches. The CDR3 covers 15 residues. Per germline, CDR1 SGHDT and CDR2 YYEEEE. Here the CDR3 reads CASSPGQGNTGELFF. The DNA for the CDR3 is TGTGCCAGCAGCCCGGGACAGGGGAACACCGGGGAGCTGTTTTTT.